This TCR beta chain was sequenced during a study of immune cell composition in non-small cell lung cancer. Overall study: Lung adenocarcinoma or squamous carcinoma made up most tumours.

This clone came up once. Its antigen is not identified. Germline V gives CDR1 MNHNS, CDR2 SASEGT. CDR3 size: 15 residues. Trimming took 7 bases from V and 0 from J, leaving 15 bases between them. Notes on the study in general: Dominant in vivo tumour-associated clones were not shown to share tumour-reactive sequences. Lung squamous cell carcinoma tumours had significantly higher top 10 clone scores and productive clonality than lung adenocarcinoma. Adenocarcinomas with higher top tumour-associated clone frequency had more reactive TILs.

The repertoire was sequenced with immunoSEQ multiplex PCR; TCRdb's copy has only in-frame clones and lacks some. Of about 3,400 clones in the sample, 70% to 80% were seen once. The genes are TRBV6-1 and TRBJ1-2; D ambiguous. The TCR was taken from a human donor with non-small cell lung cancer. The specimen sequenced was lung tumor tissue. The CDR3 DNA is TGTGCCAGCATCTCCCGGGGTGCTACTAACTATGGCTACACCTTC. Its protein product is CASISRGATNYGYTF.